The 9 T cell receptor beta chains given below trace back to one sample, sequenced in a study of Ad26.COV2.S vaccination and SARS-CoV-2 variants. Profiling relied on immunoSEQ multiplex PCR, and the TCRdb table lists in-frame clones only, not all of them. The table records a few hundred thousand clones, roughly 88% of them present only once. Treatment noted: about 20 received Ad26.COV2.S at low or high dose, single or two shots; a few received placebo; per-sample allocation not given. Sampling took place 63 days after the first vaccine or placebo injection. Material: peripheral blood, obtained in a trial of Ad26.COV2.S vaccine versus placebo. The receptors derive from a person between 18 and 59 years old who received the Ad26.COV2.S COVID-19 vaccine or a placebo.

The genes are TRBV6-5 and TRBJ1-2, with TRBD1 as a possible D gene (5 bases). The CDR3 loop spans 14 amino acids. The germline V gene encodes CDR1 MNHEY and CDR2 SVGAGI. The V end lost 10 bases, the J end lost 4 bases, and 19 bases lay between the germline ends. The CDR3 nucleotides are TGTGCCACGGCAAGGGCAGGGATCGCCTATGGCTACACCTTC. Residues: CATARAGIAYGYTF.

This chain uses TRBV21-1 with TRBJ1-2. TRBV21-1 is described as a pseudogene. The CDR3 loop spans 15 amino acids. The CDR3 DNA reads TGTGCCAGCAGAAATGGGTGGGCCGGACCCAAGGACTACACCTTC. Protein product: CASRNGWAGPKDYTF.

J is TRBJ1-2 and V is TRBV3-1 (or the pseudogene TRBV3-2); D is unclear. Germline values: CDR1 LGHDT, CDR2 YNNKEL (reference sequence). The CDR3 is 18 residues long. The V and J ends lost 0 bases and 7 bases respectively, with 24 bases between them. CDR3 nucleotides: TGTGCCAGCAGCCAAGATCTCCCGGCAGAGGAGGAGTTTGGTGGCTACACCTTC. Its translation is CASSQDLPAEEEFGGYTF.

CDR3 DNA sequence: TGTGCCAGCAGTGAAGATTCTAGAGGCACAGATACGCAGTATTTT. Translating it yields CASSEDSRGTDTQYF. The chain has TRBV2 and TRBJ2-3; D unresolved. Germline loops: CDR1 SNHLY, CDR2 FYNNEI. Trimming removed 1 base from V and 1 base from J, with 9 bases in between. This CDR3 is built from 15 residues. The full variable domain, rest sourced from reference TRBV2 and TRBJ2-3, is EPEVTQTPSHQVTQMGQEVILRCVPISNHLYFYWYRQILGQKVEFLVSFYNNEISEKSEIFDDQFSVERPDGSNFTLKIRSTKLEDSAMYFCASSEDSRGTDTQYFGPGTRLTVL.

In DNA form, the CDR3 reads TGTGCCAGTAGTCCCCGCGGCGGTTGGGACACCGGGGAGCTGTTTTTT. Amino acid sequence: CASSPRGGWDTGELFF. The V call is TRBV19, the J call TRBJ2-2; D ambiguous. The germline V and J ends were trimmed by 5 bases and 3 bases, with 16 bases remaining between them. This CDR3 has 16 amino acids. Germline CDR1 reads LNHDA; CDR2 reads SQIVND (reference sequence).

The gene calls are TRBV7-8 and TRBJ1-1; D may be TRBD1 (5 bases). Deletions cut 0 bases from V and 0 bases from J, with 17 bases between. CDR3 size: 18 residues. Germline CDR1 and CDR2: SGHVS and FQNEAQ. The CDR3, as DNA: TGTGCCAGCAGCTTAGCGAGGTTCTCGGGGCAGCTGAACACTGAAGCTTTCTTT. Encoded protein: CASSLARFSGQLNTEAFF.

The chain carries TRBV5-1 and TRBJ2-1; 11 bases align to TRBD2. The CDR3 loop spans 17 amino acids. The J segment lost 6 bases and the V segment lost 4 bases, leaving 12 bases of the junction unmatched. Germline CDR1 is SGHRS and CDR2 is YFSETQ. The CDR3 DNA is TGCGCCAGCAGCCCCTGGCTAGCGGGGGGCTCTACCAATGAGCAGTTCTTC. Amino acids: CASSPWLAGGSTNEQFF. Full variable domain (rest looked up from reference TRBV5-1 and TRBJ2-1): KAGVTQTPRYLIKTRGQQVTLSCSPISGHRSVSWYQQTPGQGLQFLFEYFSETQRNKGNFPGRFSGRQFSNSRSEMNVSTLELGDSALYLCASSPWLAGGSTNEQFFGPGTRLTVL.

Regarding this clone: The same CDR3 also results from other DNA sequences found in this sample. This chain uses TRBV3-1 (or the pseudogene TRBV3-2) with TRBJ1-6; possibly TRBD1 for D (6 bases). Germline V gives CDR1 LGHDT, CDR2 YNNKEL (reference sequence). There are 14 residues in the CDR3. V was pared by 0 bases and J by 6 bases, with 6 bases between. The CDR3: CASSQDRGNSPLHF. The CDR3 DNA follows: TGTGCCAGCAGCCAAGACAGGGGTAATTCACCCCTCCACTTT.

The CDR3 bases are TGTGCCAGCAGCTTACGTGTCGTCCCAGGGTCGAACAATGAGCAGTTCTTC. It translates to CASSLRVVPGSNNEQFF. This chain links TRBV7-2 with TRBJ2-1, with a tentative D call TRBD1 (5 bases). Trimming left V 2 bases short and J 5 bases short, with 19 bases between. Germline CDR1 reads SGHTA; CDR2 reads FQGNSA. This CDR3 contains 17 residues.